This T cell receptor (beta chain) was retrieved from a study of CD8 T cells in ankylosing spondylitis. MiXCR, run by TCRdb on the 5' RACE reads, gives a single entry per CDR3 protein. The sample carries more than 300,000 distinct CDR3 sequences, under 14% recorded once. V was shortened by 7 bases and J by 3 bases, with 10 bases between the two germline ends. Germline CDR1 reads WSHSY; CDR2 reads SAAADI. The CDR3 has 12 residues. There are many counts of this clonotype. This TCR derives from a female donor with ankylosing spondylitis or in good health (not recorded which). Sequencing input: blood, either unsorted or a sorted T cell fraction (not recorded which). The chain joins TRBV10-2 to TRBJ2-7, with D possibly TRBD1 on 6 matching bases. The CDR3 reads CASTEQGYEQYF. Written as DNA, the CDR3 is TGCGCCAGCACCGAACAGGGCTACGAGCAGTACTTC.